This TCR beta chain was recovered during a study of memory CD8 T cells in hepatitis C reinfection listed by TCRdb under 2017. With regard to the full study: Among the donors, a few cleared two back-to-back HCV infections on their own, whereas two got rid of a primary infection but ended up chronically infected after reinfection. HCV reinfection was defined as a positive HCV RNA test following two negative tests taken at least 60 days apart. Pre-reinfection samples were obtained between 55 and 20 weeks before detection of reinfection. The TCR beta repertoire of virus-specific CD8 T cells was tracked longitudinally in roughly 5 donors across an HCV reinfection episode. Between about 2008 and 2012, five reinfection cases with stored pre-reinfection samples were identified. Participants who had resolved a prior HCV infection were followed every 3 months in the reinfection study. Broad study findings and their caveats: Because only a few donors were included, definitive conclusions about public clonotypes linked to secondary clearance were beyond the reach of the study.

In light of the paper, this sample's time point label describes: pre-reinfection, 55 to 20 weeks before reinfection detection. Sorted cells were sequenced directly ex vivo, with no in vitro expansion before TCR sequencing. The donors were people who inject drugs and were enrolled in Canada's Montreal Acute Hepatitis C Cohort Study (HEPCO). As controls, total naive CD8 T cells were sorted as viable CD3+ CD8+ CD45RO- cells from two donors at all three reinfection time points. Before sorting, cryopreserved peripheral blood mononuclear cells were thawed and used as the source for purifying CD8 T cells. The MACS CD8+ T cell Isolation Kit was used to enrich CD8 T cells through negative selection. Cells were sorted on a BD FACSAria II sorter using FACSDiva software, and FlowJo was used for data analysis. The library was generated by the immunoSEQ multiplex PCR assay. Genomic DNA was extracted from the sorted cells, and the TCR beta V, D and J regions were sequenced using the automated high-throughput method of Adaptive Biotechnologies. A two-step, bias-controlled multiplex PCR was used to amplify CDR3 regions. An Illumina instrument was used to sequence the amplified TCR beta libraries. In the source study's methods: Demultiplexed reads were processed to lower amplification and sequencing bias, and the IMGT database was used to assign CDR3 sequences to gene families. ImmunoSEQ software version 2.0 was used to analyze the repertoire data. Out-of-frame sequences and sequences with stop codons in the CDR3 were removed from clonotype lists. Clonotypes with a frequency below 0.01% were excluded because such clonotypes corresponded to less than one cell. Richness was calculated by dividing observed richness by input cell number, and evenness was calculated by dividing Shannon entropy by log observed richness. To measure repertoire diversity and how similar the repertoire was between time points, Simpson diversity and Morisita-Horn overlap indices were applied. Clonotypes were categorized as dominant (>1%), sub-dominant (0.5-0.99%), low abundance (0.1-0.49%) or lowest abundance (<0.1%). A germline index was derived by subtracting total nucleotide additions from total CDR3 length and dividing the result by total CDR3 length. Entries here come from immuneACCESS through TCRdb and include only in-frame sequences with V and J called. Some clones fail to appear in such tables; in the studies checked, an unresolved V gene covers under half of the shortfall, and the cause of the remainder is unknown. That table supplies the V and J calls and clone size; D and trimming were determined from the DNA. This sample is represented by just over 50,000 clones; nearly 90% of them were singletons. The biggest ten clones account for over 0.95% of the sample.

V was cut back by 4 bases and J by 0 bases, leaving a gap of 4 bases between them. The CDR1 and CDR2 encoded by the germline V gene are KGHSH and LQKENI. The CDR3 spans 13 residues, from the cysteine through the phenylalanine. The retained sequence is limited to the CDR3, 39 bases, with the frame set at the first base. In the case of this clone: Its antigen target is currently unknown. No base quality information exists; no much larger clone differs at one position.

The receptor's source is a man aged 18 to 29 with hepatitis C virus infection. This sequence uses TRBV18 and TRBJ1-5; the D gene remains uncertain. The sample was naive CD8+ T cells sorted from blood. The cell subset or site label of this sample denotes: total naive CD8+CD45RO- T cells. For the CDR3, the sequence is CASSLNSNQPQHF. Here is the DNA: TGTGCCAGCTCACTTAATAGCAATCAGCCCCAGCATTTT.